Each of the 25 T cell receptor beta chains below was sequenced from the same sample in a study of cytomegalovirus exposure and HLA in healthy donors. A multiplex PCR was run with 60 Vbeta primers and 13 Jbeta primers. TCRdb keeps only in-frame clones here, not all; method: immunoSEQ multiplex PCR. The table includes about 100,000 clones, approximately 76% detected once. Source material: PBMCs. These receptors all stem from a woman aged 55-70 years in good health and CMV-seropositive.

The chain couples TRBV5-4 to TRBJ2-5; a possible D gene is TRBD1 (6 bases). This CDR3 spans 14 amino acids. The germline V gene encodes CDR1 SGHNT and CDR2 YYREEE (reference sequence). Trimming cost V 4 bases and J 2 bases, with 12 bases left between them. This CDR3 is CASSHRDTQETQYF. The CDR3 DNA reads TGTGCCAGCAGCCACCGGGACACTCAAGAGACCCAGTACTTC.

This clone was seen a few times. The chain carries TRBV7-9 and TRBJ2-7; possibly TRBD1 for D (6 bases). Germline CDR1 is SEHNR and CDR2 is FQNEAQ (reference sequence). Trimming stripped 5 bases from V and 2 bases from J, with 13 bases between. The CDR3 length is 14 residues. As DNA, the CDR3 is TGTGCCAGCAGCCCAGGGGTTGGTCCCTACGAGCAGTACTTC. This gives the protein CASSPGVGPYEQYF.

V and J are TRBV11-2 and TRBJ2-2, with 11 bases lining up with TRBD2. CDR3 length: 16 amino acids. V gave up 5 bases and J gave up 2 bases; unmatched junction bases: 4. Germline lookup yields CDR1 SGHAT and CDR2 FQNNGV. The CDR3 is CASSLGTSGNTGELFF. For the CDR3, the DNA is TGTGCCAGCAGCCTCGGGACTAGCGGAAACACCGGGGAGCTGTTTTTT.

The rearrangement uses TRBV5-1 and TRBJ2-7; tentatively, D is TRBD1 (6 bases). Trimming pared 4 bases from V and 1 base from J, leaving 9 bases between. The CDR3 runs 13 residues. The germline gives CDR1 SGHRS, CDR2 YFSETQ. The CDR3 region has the DNA TGCGCCAGCAGCCAAGGGACATCCTACGAGCAGTACTTC. Protein: CASSQGTSYEQYF.

Comments on this clone: The same CDR3 also results from other DNA sequences found in this sample. The rearrangement uses TRBV30 and TRBJ2-3; 11 nucleotides align to TRBD2. V trimming: 5 bases; J trimming: 3 bases; junction bases outside the gene matches: 4. The CDR3 consists of 14 residues. CDR1 is GTSNPN and CDR2 is SVGIG in the germline V gene (reference sequence). Written as DNA, the CDR3 is TGTGCCTGGGATTTAGCGGGAGGGACAGATACGCAGTATTTT. It codes for CAWDLAGGTDTQYF.

This sequence joins TRBV10-3 and TRBJ1-2; TRBD1 agrees at 7 bases. Germline lookup yields CDR1 ENHRY and CDR2 SYGVKD. Trimming cost V 1 base and J 3 bases; bases outside gene matches: 5. The CDR3 runs 15 residues. Here the CDR3 reads CAISEYSGQHYGYTF. CDR3 coding DNA: TGTGCCATCAGTGAGTACTCGGGACAGCACTATGGCTACACCTTC.

This rearrangement joins TRBV14 to TRBJ2-1, with D possibly matching TRBD2 (5 bases). Germline assignment: CDR1 SGHDN and CDR2 FVKESK. Trimming pared 6 bases from V and 4 bases from J, leaving 10 bases between. The CDR3 extends over 13 amino acids. The CDR3 sequence: CASRPGLYNEQFF. As DNA, the CDR3 is TGTGCCAGCAGACCTGGACTGTACAATGAGCAGTTCTTC.

This clone was observed a handful of times. The chain employs TRBV18 and TRBJ2-5; 10 positions agree with TRBD1. Trimming cost V 2 bases and J 3 bases; bases outside gene matches: 6. This CDR3 has 16 residues. CDR1 is KGHSH and CDR2 is LQKENI in the germline V gene. CDR3 in DNA: TGTGCCAGCTCACCATATAGAGGGACAGGGGAAGAGACCCAGTACTTC. Translating gives CASSPYRGTGEETQYF. The variable domain in full, completed from reference TRBV18 and TRBJ2-5, reads NAGVMQNPRHLVRRRGQEARLRCSPMKGHSHVYWYRQLPEEGLKFMVYLQKENIIDESGMPKERFSAEFPKEGPSILRIQQVVRGDSAAYFCASSPYRGTGEETQYFGPGTRLLVL.

This clone has only one observation. The CDR3 DNA follows: TGTGCCAGCAGTGAAGCCGGGGACAGTGAAGCTTTCTTT. Its protein is CASSEAGDSEAFF. V is TRBV6-1 and J is TRBJ1-1, with 7 bases aligning to TRBD1. With 0 bases clipped from V and 7 bases from J, the junction kept 2 bases outside the gene matches. The CDR3 has 13 amino acids. The germline CDR1 and CDR2 sequences are MNHNS and SASEGT.

This clone was found a few times. The chain is built from TRBV6-6 and TRBJ1-1; perhaps TRBD1 as D (6 bases). The V end was cut by 6 bases, the J end by 5 bases, with 13 bases between. The germline V gene encodes CDR1 MNHNY and CDR2 SVGAGI (reference sequence). CDR3 length: 13 residues. The CDR3 bases are TGTGCCAGCAGAGGGGGTCTGAGAACTGAAGCTTTCTTT. Amino acid sequence: CASRGGLRTEAFF.

The rearrangement joins TRBV18 to TRBJ2-1; no clear D gene. Germline values: CDR1 KGHSH, CDR2 LQKENI. The CDR3 has 14 amino acids. V lost 4 bases and J 4 bases, leaving 11 bases between the germline ends. The CDR3 spells CASSRSERYNEQFF. The CDR3 DNA sequence: TGTGCCAGCTCACGTTCGGAGCGATACAATGAGCAGTTCTTC.

The chain recombines TRBV5-4 with TRBJ1-6, with D possibly TRBD1 on 5 matching bases. Germline-derived CDR1 and CDR2 are SGHNT and YYREEE (reference sequence). The CDR3 runs 14 residues. Deletions cut 0 bases from V and 5 bases from J, with 6 bases between. In nucleotides, the CDR3 is TGTGCCAGCAGCTTGGGACAGAATAATTCACCCCTCCACTTT. Its protein product is CASSLGQNNSPLHF.

In the case of this clone: The same CDR3 arises from other DNA sequences in this sample as well. The chain links TRBV4-1 to TRBJ1-2; 7 bases fit TRBD1. CDR1 and CDR2 (germline): MGHRA, YSYEKL. The V and J ends lost 5 bases and 4 bases, in that order; junction bases with no gene match: 10. CDR3 length: 15 residues. CDR3 DNA: TGCGCCAGCAGCTTCCGTGAGGGGGCGGCCTATGGCTACACCTTC. Its translation is CASSFREGAAYGYTF.

This clone turned up a few times. The V call is TRBV5-1, the J call TRBJ2-2; 10 positions match TRBD2. Germline V gives CDR1 SGHRS, CDR2 YFSETQ. This CDR3 is 15 amino acids long. Unmatched junction bases numbered 6, after V lost 0 bases and J lost 10 bases. The CDR3 sequence is CASSLELAGKAELFF. The CDR3 region has the DNA TGCGCCAGCAGCTTGGAACTAGCGGGAAAGGCGGAGCTGTTTTTT. Variable domain in full (rest from reference TRBV5-1 and TRBJ2-2): KAGVTQTPRYLIKTRGQQVTLSCSPISGHRSVSWYQQTPGQGLQFLFEYFSETQRNKGNFPGRFSGRQFSNSRSEMNVSTLELGDSALYLCASSLELAGKAELFFGEGSRLTVL.

J is TRBJ1-2 and V is TRBV6-5; 7 nucleotides agree with TRBD1. J lost 0 bases, V lost 4 bases, and 5 bases had no gene match. Looked up from germline, CDR1 is MNHEY and CDR2 is SVGAGI. The CDR3 contains 15 residues. CDR3 bases: TGTGCCAGCAGTTTCACAGGGGCGACTAACTATGGCTACACCTTC. Translated, it gives CASSFTGATNYGYTF.

V is TRBV6-5 and J is TRBJ1-1; TRBD1 is a possible D gene (6 bases). V dropped 2 bases and J dropped 3 bases, with 10 bases sitting between them. This CDR3 spans 14 amino acids. Looked up from germline, CDR1 is MNHEY and CDR2 is SVGAGI. The CDR3 nucleotides read TGTGCCAGCAGTTACAGGGGGAGGGACACTGAAGCTTTCTTT. Its translation is CASSYRGRDTEAFF.

This clone was seen more than once but under ten times. The chain joins TRBV19 to TRBJ2-1; 9 nucleotides line up with TRBD2. The CDR3 sequence is 16 residues long. Germline loops: CDR1 LNHDA, CDR2 SQIVND (reference sequence). Trimming cost V 2 bases and J 8 bases; bases outside gene matches: 10. The CDR3 sequence: CASSIYGGGAFDEQFF. CDR3 bases: TGTGCCAGTAGTATATACGGCGGGGGGGCCTTCGATGAGCAGTTCTTC.

This clone was found many times. The chain joins TRBV5-1 to TRBJ2-6; 11 nucleotides agree with TRBD2. Germline values: CDR1 SGHRS, CDR2 YFSETQ. V trimming: 2 bases; J trimming: 1 base; junction bases outside the gene matches: 5. There are 18 residues in the CDR3. Written as DNA, the CDR3 is TGCGCCAGCAGCTTCAAACTAGCGGGAGCTTCTGGGGCCAACGTCCTGACTTTC. Amino acids: CASSFKLAGASGANVLTF.

This clone was observed a single time. V gene TRBV7-3 combines with J gene TRBJ1-1; D ambiguous. The CDR3 extends over 11 amino acids. The V end lost 5 bases, the J end lost 7 bases, and 8 bases lay between the germline ends. Per the germline V gene, CDR1 is SGHTA and CDR2 is FQGTGA. CDR3 nucleotide sequence: TGTGCCAGCAGCGACGGAGTTGAAGCTTTCTTT. Its translation: CASSDGVEAFF.

In its sample, this clone was seen once. This chain uses TRBV5-6 with TRBJ2-7; no definite D call. Germline V gene lookup returns CDR1 SGHDT and CDR2 YYEEEE. The V gene lost 2 bases and the J gene lost 1 base, with 13 bases spanning the gap. The CDR3 extends over 15 amino acids. The CDR3 here is CASSFPTEFSYEQYF. The CDR3 nucleotides are TGTGCCAGCAGCTTCCCCACCGAGTTTTCCTACGAGCAGTACTTC.

J is TRBJ2-7 and V is TRBV10-2; the match to TRBD2 covers 10 bases. J was trimmed by 5 bases and V by 3 bases; bases with no gene match: 13. The CDR3 sequence is 17 residues long. Germline CDR1 and CDR2: WSHSY and SAAADI. The CDR3 sequence: CASSDTSGIGWGHEQYF. The DNA for the CDR3 is TGCGCCAGCAGTGATACTAGCGGGATAGGCTGGGGTCACGAGCAGTACTTC.

The chain links TRBV5-1 to TRBJ1-2; the match to TRBD1 covers 7 bases. The CDR3 is made up of 15 amino acids. The V and J ends lost 4 bases and 7 bases, in that order; junction bases with no gene match: 13. CDR1 is SGHRS and CDR2 is YFSETQ in the germline V gene. In DNA, the CDR3 is TGCGCCAGCAGCCCGCAACAGGGGATGTCGTTTGGCTACACCTTC. Translating gives CASSPQQGMSFGYTF.

This sequence joins TRBV30 and TRBJ1-2, with 7 positions matching TRBD1. The CDR3 is made up of 14 amino acids. Germline V gene lookup returns CDR1 GTSNPN and CDR2 SVGIG (reference sequence). The junction had 5 bases not matched to a gene; V was cut back by 1 base and J by 3 bases. The CDR3 loop is CAWSGTGAYYGYTF. CDR3 nucleotides: TGTGCCTGGAGTGGAACAGGGGCCTACTATGGCTACACCTTC.

The rearrangement links TRBV6-1 to TRBJ2-7; D may be TRBD2 (6 bases). Germline lookup yields CDR1 MNHNS and CDR2 SASEGT. The CDR3 extends over 13 amino acids. Trimming left V 8 bases short and J 2 bases short, with 13 bases between. The CDR3 loop is CASRDSTTYEQYF. DNA for the CDR3: TGTGCCAGCCGGGACTCAACAACCTACGAGCAGTACTTC.

The rearrangement uses TRBV27 and TRBJ2-3, with 11 bases lining up with TRBD2. Germline assignment: CDR1 MNHEY and CDR2 SMNVEV (reference sequence). V gave up 0 bases and J gave up 0 bases; unmatched junction bases: 8. The CDR3 is 19 residues long. The DNA of the CDR3 is TGTGCCAGCAGTTTATCGGCTATTCGACTAGCGGGGAGCACAGATACGCAGTATTTT. Translating it yields CASSLSAIRLAGSTDTQYF.